This TCR beta chain was observed in a study of CD8+CD57+ T cells in acquired aplastic anemia. Study information: Across the sorted CD4+ and CD8+ cells, DNA amounts averaged approximately 3 ug.

Points on this clonotype: Its antigen remains unknown.

Genomic DNA acted as the template from which TCR beta VDJ combination and CDR3 sequence profiling were carried out. MiXCR, applied by TCRdb to the reads, yields one record per CDR3 protein. Of 150,000 to 200,000 distinct CDR3 sequences listed, 64% were seen once; the top ten hold around 46%. Study observations and caveats: Patients shared around 31 CD8+ CDR3 sequences with controls.

Per germline, CDR1 SGDLS and CDR2 YYNGEE. V lost 4 bases, J lost 4 bases, and 20 bases lay in between. CDR3 length equals 17 residues. The chain recombines TRBV9 with TRBJ1-4, with D possibly TRBD1 on 6 matching bases. The sample comprised sorted CD4+, CD8+, or CD8+CD57+ T cells (not recorded which) from PBMCs. The TCR originated in a human donor with severe aplastic anemia or a healthy control (not recorded which). The CDR3 nucleotides are TGTGCCAGCAGCCAAGAATACGAGGGGGGGAATAATGAAAAACTGTTTTTT. Translation: CASSQEYEGGNNEKLFF.